The 5 T cell receptor beta chains reported below all come from one sample, sequenced in a study of CD8+ T cells in alopecia areata. Treatment here: oral pan-JAK inhibitor, 5-10 mg twice daily. RNA extraction and reverse transcription yielded cDNA as sequencing template. Some clones are missing from TCRdb's copy, which holds only in-frame ones; the method was immunoSEQ multiplex PCR. The repertoire holds roughly 250,000 clones, with about 60% as singletons. The sequencing here drew on CD4+ T cells sorted from blood, taken around week 54, from a patient treated with tofacitinib. All receptors derive from a human donor with alopecia areata.

This clone appeared a few times. The chain is built from TRBV5-6 and TRBJ1-2, with D possibly matching TRBD1 (5 bases). Germline V lookup: CDR1 SGHDT, CDR2 YYEEEE. Trimming left V 4 bases short and J 4 bases short, with 11 bases between. This CDR3 has 13 amino acids. The CDR3 spells CASSPPGGYGYTF. CDR3 DNA sequence: TGTGCCAGCAGCCCCCCCGGGGGCTATGGCTACACCTTC.

The chain carries TRBV29-1 and TRBJ2-1; 10 bases map to TRBD2. The CDR3 is 14 amino acids. Germline CDR1 SQVTM, CDR2 ANQGSEA. The V segment lost 5 bases and the J segment 4 bases; nucleotides outside the gene matches: 5. The CDR3 protein is CSVSQLAGYNEQFF. The CDR3 nucleotides are TGCAGCGTTTCCCAACTAGCGGGATACAATGAGCAGTTCTTC.

V is TRBV4-1 and J is TRBJ2-7, with TRBD1 matching over 10 bases. The CDR3 consists of 18 residues. Germline loops: CDR1 MGHRA, CDR2 YSYEKL. V gave up 2 bases and J gave up 0 bases; unmatched junction bases: 10. In DNA form, the CDR3 reads TGCGCCAGCAGCCAATCCTCGGGACAGGGGTCCTCCTCCTACGAGCAGTACTTC. This sequence encodes CASSQSSGQGSSSYEQYF.

This clone came up a few times. The J gene is TRBJ1-5, the V gene TRBV29-1; D is undetermined. The V and J ends lost 7 bases and 2 bases respectively, with 12 bases between them. Germline loops: CDR1 SQVTM, CDR2 ANQGSEA. The CDR3 runs 13 residues. The CDR3 here is CSAGPGGNQPQHF. CDR3 DNA sequence: TGCAGCGCCGGCCCCGGCGGCAATCAGCCCCAGCATTTT.

The chain is built from TRBV27 and TRBJ2-7; D may be TRBD1 (6 bases). The CDR3 has 14 amino acids. The V end was cut by 6 bases, the J end by 3 bases, with 15 bases between. Germline V lookup: CDR1 MNHEY, CDR2 SMNVEV (reference sequence). The DNA for the CDR3 is TGTGCCAGCAGGGGGACAATGATGAGCTACGAGCAGTACTTC. It specifies CASRGTMMSYEQYF.